This TCR beta chain was recorded in a study of blood T cell repertoires in COVID-19 (dated by TCRdb to 2020 to 2022). With regard to the full study: The collaborator samples originated in the United States, Italy and Spain and spanned the acute and convalescent phases of COVID-19. The repertoires were released in a freely available public database intended as a resource for research on the immune response to SARS-CoV-2. Where HLA class I and class II types were available, the types were taken from metadata supplied by the sample provider, not from assay-based typing. Samples were obtained from the ongoing ImmuneRACE study (first 160 participants) and from roughly 1,300 subjects provided by 6 global collaborators. The dataset comprised deeply sampled blood TCRbeta repertoires from subjects exposed to, actively infected with, or recovered from COVID-19. The material from the prospective study consisted of cDNA or gDNA derived from T cells, B-cell-depleted T cells, or PBMCs. The sample metadata nearly always contained a de-identified subject ID, COVID-19 status, age in years and sex. Findings and caveats that apply to the study as a whole: The amount of clinical and demographic metadata varied by source and participant and was provided uncurated.

Remarks on this clone: This clone's antigen is unknown. Base quality data are lacking; no much larger clone is found one base away.

The immunoSEQ Assay, a bias-controlled multiplex PCR, was used to amplify TCRbeta CDR3 regions from genomic DNA. For the original study's pipeline: Within the assay, amplification of reference gene primers was used to estimate how many nucleated cells each sample contained. To quantify the absolute abundance of each unique TCRbeta CDR3 rearrangement, sequence reads were collapsed and filtered. For each sample, productive Simpson clonality was calculated as the square root of Simpson's diversity index across productive rearrangements. Drawn from immuneACCESS, this table holds only the in-frame rearrangements with V and J called that TCRdb kept. Clones are partly lost; checked studies trace under half to an unresolved V gene and leave the rest unexplained. V and J calls and clone size follow that table, whereas D and trimming were derived from the DNA. This sample is represented by approximately 62,000 clones; more than 80% of them were singletons. The ten top clones hold approximately 15% of the sample.

The CDR3 starts with the cysteine, ends with the phenylalanine, and has 13 residues. Only the CDR3 part of the read is kept: 39 bases, read in frame from the first base. Trimming accounts for 4 bases at V and 7 bases at J, while the number of junction bases matched to no gene is 7. Based on the germline V gene (reference sequence), the CDR1 and CDR2 sequences are SGHKS and YYEKEE. Whole blood was collected in K2EDTA tubes by collaborating institutions according to the institutions' own protocols. For TCRbeta analysis, collaborators shipped samples in one of three forms: frozen whole blood, isolated PBMCs, or DNA extracted from either of those sample types.

This sequence was found in a man older than 75 with acute or convalescent COVID-19. The sample comprised peripheral blood. The chain is made from TRBV5-5 and TRBJ1-2, with 7 junctional bases fitting TRBD1. The CDR3 has the sequence CASSRDRVGGYTF. DNA sequence: TGTGCCAGCAGCCGCGACAGGGTAGGTGGCTACACCTTC.